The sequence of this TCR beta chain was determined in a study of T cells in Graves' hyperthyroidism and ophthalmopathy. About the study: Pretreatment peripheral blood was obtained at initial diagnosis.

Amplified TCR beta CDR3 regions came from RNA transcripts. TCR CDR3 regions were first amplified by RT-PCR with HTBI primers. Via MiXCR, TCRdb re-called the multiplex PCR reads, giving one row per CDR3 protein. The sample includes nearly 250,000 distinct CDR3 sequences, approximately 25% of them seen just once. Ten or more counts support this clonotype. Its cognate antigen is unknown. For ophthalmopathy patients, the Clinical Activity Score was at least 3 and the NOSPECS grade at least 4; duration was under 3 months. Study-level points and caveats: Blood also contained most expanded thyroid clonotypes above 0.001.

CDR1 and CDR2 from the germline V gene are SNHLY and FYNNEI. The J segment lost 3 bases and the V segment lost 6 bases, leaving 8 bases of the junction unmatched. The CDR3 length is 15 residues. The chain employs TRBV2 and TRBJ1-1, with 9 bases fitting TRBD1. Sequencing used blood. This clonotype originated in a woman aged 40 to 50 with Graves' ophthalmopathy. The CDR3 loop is CASSPDRGWDTEAFF. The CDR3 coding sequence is TGTGCCAGCAGCCCCGACAGGGGGTGGGACACTGAAGCTTTCTTT.